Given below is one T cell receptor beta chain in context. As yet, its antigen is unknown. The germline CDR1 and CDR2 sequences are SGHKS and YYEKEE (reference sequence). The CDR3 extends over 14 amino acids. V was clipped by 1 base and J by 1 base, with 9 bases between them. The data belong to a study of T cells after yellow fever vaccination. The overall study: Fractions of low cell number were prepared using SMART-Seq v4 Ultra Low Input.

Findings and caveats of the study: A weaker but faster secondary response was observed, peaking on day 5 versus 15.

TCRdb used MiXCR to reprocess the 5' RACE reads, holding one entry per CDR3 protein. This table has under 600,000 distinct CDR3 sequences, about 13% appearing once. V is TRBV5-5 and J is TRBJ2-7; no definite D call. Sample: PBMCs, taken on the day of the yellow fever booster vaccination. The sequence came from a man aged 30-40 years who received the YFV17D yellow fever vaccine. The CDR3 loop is CASSLRWNSYEQYF. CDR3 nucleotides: TGTGCCAGCAGCTTGAGGTGGAATTCCTACGAGCAGTACTTC.